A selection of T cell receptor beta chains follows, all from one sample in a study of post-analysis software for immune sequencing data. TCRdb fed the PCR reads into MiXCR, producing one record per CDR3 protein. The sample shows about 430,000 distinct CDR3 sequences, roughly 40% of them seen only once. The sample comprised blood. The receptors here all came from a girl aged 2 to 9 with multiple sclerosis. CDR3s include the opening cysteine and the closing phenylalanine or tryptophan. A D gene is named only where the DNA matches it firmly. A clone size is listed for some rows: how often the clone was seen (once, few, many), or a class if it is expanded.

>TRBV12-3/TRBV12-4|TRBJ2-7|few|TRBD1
CASKRTGNCEQYF
TGTGCCAGCAAGAGGACAGGGAATTGCGAGCAGTACTTC
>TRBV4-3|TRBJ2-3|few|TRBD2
CASSLLYSKLAGDRDTQYF
TGCGCCAGCAGCCTCCTTTACTCCAAGCTAGCGGGAGATCGTGATACGCAGTATTTT
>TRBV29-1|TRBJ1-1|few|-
CSVPGGYGTEAFF
TGCAGCGTACCCGGGGGCTATGGGACTGAAGCTTTCTTT
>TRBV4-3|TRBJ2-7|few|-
CASSQRASIGGPLYEQYF
TGCGCCAGCAGCCAACGGGCCAGTATTGGAGGGCCCCTCTACGAGCAGTACTTC
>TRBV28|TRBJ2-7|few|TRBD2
CASSARTSGRYEQYF
TGTGCCAGCAGTGCTCGGACTAGCGGGAGGTACGAGCAGTACTTC
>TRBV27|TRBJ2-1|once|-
CASSVLGGGWNEQFF
TGTGCCAGCAGTGTCCTAGGGGGTGGTTGGAATGAGCAGTTCTTC
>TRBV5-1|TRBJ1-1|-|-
CASSSELGTEAFF
TGCGCCAGCAGCTCCGAACTAGGGACTGAAGCTTTCTTT
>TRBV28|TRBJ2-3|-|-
CASSYRPGPDTQYF
TGTGCCAGCAGCTATCGGCCAGGGCCAGATACGCAGTATTTT
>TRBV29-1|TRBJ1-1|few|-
CSVGTWGTTEAFF
TGCAGCGTTGGGACGTGGGGGACCACTGAAGCTTTCTTT
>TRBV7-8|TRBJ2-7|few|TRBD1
CASSRGQATYEQYF
TGTGCCAGCAGCAGGGGGCAAGCCACCTACGAGCAGTACTTC
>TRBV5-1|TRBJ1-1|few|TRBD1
CASSPRTGGSVNTEAFF
TGCGCCAGCAGCCCTAGGACAGGGGGCAGCGTGAACACTGAAGCTTTCTTT
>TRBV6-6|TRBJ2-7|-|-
CAGNVDSVPYEQYF
TGTGCCGGCAACGTCGACAGCGTCCCCTACGAGCAGTACTTC